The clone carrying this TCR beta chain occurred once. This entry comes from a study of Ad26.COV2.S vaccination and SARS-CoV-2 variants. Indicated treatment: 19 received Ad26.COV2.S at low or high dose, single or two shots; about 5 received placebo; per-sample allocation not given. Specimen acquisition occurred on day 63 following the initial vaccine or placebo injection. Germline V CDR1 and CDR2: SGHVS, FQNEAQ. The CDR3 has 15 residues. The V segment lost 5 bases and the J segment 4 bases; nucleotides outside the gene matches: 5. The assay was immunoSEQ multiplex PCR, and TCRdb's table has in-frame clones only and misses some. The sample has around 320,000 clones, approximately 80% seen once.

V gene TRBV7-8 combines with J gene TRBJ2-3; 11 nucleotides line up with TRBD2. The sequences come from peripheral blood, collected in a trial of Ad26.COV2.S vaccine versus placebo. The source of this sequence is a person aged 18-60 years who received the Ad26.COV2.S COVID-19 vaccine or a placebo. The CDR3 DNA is TGTGCCAGCAGCGTGGGACTAGCGGCATCAGATACGCAGTATTTT. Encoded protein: CASSVGLAASDTQYF.